This record concerns one TCR beta chain sequence. Its target is not known. The PCR ran on 60 Vbeta and 13 Jbeta primers. The data were produced by immunoSEQ multiplex PCR, yet TCRdb's version contains in-frame clones alone and is incomplete. The sample lists about 42,000 clones, roughly half occurring once. These data come from a study of cytomegalovirus exposure and HLA in healthy donors. Study-wide results and limits: At a 0.05 false discovery rate, a later analysis found around 17,000 TCR beta sequences to be associated with HLA alleles.

This CDR3 has 12 amino acids. The germline gives CDR1 SEHNR, CDR2 FQNEAQ (reference sequence). Trimming removed 2 bases at V and 8 bases at J, with 9 bases between. This clonotype was obtained from a human donor in good health. The J gene is TRBJ1-1, the V gene TRBV7-9; D is unresolved. Sequenced input: PBMCs. The CDR3 sequence: CASSLINSEAFF. The CDR3, as DNA: TGTGCCAGCAGCTTAATTAACTCCGAAGCTTTCTTT.